The present TCR beta chain was sequenced within a study of blood T cell repertoires in COVID-19. Across the study: Material from acute and convalescent COVID-19 was sourced from the United States, Italy and Spain. PBMCs, B-cell-depleted T cells, or T cells were the source of the cDNA or gDNA that made up the material.

The J segment lost 7 bases and the V segment lost 5 bases, leaving 13 bases of the junction unmatched. Germline values: CDR1 SEHNR, CDR2 FQNEAQ (reference sequence). The CDR3 runs 15 residues. The method was immunoSEQ multiplex PCR; TCRdb's version includes in-frame clones alone and lacks a portion of them. This sample has about 70,000 clones, with more than 75% found just once. This TCR derives from a woman of 80 years or more with active or convalescent COVID-19. The gene calls are TRBV7-9 and TRBJ1-2, with 7 bases fitting TRBD1. Input material: peripheral blood. CDR3 in DNA: TGTGCCAGCAGCGCCTACACACAGGGGTTGAGTGGCTACACCTTC. Translating it yields CASSAYTQGLSGYTF.